This T cell receptor (beta chain) was obtained from a study of blood T cells in healthy people across ages. Study-wide points: Any conclusive comparison of naive versus antigen-experienced cells was prevented by using unsorted PBMCs.

A second about 6 to 12 cycle PCR used barcoded and J-beta primers. Researchers report that a template-switch adaptor with 12 random nucleotides tagged each cDNA molecule. A single record per CDR3 protein comes from TCRdb applying MiXCR to the 5' RACE reads. The table shows around 690,000 distinct CDR3 sequences, with roughly 58% occurring only once. This clonotype was observed at least ten times. Antigen unknown. Germline CDR1 reads SGHRS; CDR2 reads YFSETQ. The CDR3 covers 14 residues. Trimming removed 3 bases from V and 5 bases from J; junction bases left unmatched: 5. This TCR was sampled from a man between 60 and 75 years old in good health. The chain employs TRBV5-1 and TRBJ2-1; 7 nucleotides agree with TRBD2. The sequenced sample consisted of blood. The CDR3 region is CASSSGLPNNEQFF. The CDR3 DNA sequence: TGCGCCAGCAGCTCGGGACTACCGAACAATGAGCAGTTCTTC.